This note documents a single T cell receptor beta chain sequence. Its antigen is still unknown. The authors ran the immunoSEQ assay, v3.0, at survey level. Repertoires were generated with immunoSEQ multiplex PCR, while TCRdb's copy carries only in-frame clones and drops some. The table lists 35,000 or so clones, about 88% of them singletons. The sample comes from a study of long-term antiretroviral therapy in people with HIV. Whole-study findings and limits: No data on ART adherence, viral resistance or therapy changes.

This CDR3 contains 17 residues. Germline V gene data show CDR1 as SGHRS and CDR2 as YFSETQ. The V gene end was trimmed by 4 bases and the J gene end by 4 bases; junction bases not matched to a gene: 11. V usage is TRBV5-1 and J usage is TRBJ2-2; 9 positions agree with TRBD1. The clonotype originates from a woman in her twenties or thirties with HIV. The specimen was unsorted PBMCs, collected roughly 2.9 years before starting antiretroviral therapy. The CDR3 region is CASSQVPGQGTTGELFF. CDR3 DNA sequence: TGCGCCAGCAGCCAAGTCCCGGGACAGGGTACCACCGGGGAGCTGTTTTTT.